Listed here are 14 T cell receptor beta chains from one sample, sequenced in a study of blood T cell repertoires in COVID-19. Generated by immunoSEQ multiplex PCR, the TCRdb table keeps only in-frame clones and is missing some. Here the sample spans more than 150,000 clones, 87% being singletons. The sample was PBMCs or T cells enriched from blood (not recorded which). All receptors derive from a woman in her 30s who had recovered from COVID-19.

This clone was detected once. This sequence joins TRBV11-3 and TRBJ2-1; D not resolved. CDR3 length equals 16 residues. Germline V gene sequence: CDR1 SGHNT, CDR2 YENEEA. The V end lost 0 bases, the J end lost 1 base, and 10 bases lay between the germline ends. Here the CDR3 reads CASSLDPTRSYNEQFF. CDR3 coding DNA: TGTGCCAGCAGCTTAGATCCCACGAGGTCCTACAATGAGCAGTTCTTC.

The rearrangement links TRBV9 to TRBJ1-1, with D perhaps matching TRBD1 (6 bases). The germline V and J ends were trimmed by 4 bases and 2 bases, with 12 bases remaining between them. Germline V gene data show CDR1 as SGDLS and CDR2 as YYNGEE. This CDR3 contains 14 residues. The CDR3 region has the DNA TGTGCCAGCAGCCCACGACAGGCCAACACTGAAGCTTTCTTT. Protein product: CASSPRQANTEAFF.

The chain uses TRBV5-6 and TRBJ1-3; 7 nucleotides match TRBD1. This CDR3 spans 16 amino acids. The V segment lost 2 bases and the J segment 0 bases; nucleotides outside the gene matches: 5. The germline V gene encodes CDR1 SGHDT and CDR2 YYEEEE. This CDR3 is CASSLPQGGSGNTIYF. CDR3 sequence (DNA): TGTGCCAGCAGCTTACCCCAGGGGGGCTCTGGAAACACCATATATTTT.

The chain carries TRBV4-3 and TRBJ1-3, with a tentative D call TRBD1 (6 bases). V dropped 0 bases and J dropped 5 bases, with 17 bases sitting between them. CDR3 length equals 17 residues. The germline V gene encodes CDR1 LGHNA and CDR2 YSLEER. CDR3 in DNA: TGCGCCAGCAGCCAAGAAATGACAGGTGTTAAGAGAAACACCATATATTTT. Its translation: CASSQEMTGVKRNTIYF.

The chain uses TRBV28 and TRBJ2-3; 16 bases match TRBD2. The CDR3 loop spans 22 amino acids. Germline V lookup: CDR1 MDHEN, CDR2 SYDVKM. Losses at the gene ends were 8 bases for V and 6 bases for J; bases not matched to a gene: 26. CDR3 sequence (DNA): TGTGCCAGCGGCCCCTGGGGATTGGGGGTTGGGACTAGCGGGAGGGCCGGGGATACGCAGTATTTT. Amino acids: CASGPWGLGVGTSGRAGDTQYF.

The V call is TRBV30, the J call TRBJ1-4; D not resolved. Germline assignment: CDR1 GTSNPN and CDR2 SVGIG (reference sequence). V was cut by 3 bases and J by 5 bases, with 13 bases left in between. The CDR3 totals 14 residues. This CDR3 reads CAWRIPSRNEKLFF. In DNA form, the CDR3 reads TGTGCCTGGAGGATCCCCTCCAGAAATGAAAAACTGTTTTTT.

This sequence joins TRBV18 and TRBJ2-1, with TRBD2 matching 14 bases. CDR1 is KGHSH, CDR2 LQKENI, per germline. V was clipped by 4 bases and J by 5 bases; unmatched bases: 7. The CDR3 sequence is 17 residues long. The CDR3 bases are TGTGCCAGCTCACTCGGACTAGCGGGAGGACCAAACAATGAGCAGTTCTTC. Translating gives CASSLGLAGGPNNEQFF.

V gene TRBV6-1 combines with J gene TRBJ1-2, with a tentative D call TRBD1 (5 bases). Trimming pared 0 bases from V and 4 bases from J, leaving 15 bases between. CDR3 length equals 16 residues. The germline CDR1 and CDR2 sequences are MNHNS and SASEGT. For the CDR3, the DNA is TGTGCCAGCAGTGAAGCGGCGGGGGTTTCTGGCTATGGCTACACCTTC. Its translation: CASSEAAGVSGYGYTF.

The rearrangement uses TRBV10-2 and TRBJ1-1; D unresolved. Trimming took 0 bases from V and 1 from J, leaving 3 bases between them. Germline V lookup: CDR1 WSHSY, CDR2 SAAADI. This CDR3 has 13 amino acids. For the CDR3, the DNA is TGCGCCAGCAGTGAGTCCCGGAACACTGAAGCTTTCTTT. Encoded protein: CASSESRNTEAFF.

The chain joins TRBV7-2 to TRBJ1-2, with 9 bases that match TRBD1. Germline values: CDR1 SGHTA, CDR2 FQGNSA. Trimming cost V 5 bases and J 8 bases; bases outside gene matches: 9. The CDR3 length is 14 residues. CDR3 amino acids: CASSPGGQGRGYTF. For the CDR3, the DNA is TGTGCCAGCAGCCCCGGGGGACAGGGTCGGGGCTACACCTTC.

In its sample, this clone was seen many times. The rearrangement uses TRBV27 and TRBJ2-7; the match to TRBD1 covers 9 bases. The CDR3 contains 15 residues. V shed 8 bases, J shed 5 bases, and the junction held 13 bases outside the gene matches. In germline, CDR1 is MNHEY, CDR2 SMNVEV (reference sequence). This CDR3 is CASFDGTGIINEQYF. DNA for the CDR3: TGTGCCAGCTTTGATGGGACAGGGATAATCAACGAGCAGTACTTC.

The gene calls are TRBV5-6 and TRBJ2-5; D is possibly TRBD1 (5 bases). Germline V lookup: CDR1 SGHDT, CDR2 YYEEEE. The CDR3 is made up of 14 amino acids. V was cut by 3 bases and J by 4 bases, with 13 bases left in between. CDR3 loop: CASSYDSWGETQYF. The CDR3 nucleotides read TGTGCCAGCAGCTATGACAGCTGGGGAGAGACCCAGTACTTC.

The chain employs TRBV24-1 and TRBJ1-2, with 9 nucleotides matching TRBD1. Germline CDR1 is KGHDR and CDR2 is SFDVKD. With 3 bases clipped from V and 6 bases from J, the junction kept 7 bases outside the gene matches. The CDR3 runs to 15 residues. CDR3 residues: CATSDPTGGEDGYTF. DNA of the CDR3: TGTGCCACCAGTGATCCGACAGGGGGTGAAGATGGCTACACCTTC.

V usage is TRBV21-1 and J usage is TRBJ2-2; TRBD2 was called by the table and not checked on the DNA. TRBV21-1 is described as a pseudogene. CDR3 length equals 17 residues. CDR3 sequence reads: CASWGGITAPDTGELFF. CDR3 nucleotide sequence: TGTGCCAGCTGGGGAGGAATTACCGCCCCGGACACCGGGGAGCTGTTTTTT.